The clone carrying this TCR beta chain was observed a few times. The record originates from a study of blood T cell repertoires in COVID-19. This table comes from immunoSEQ multiplex PCR, and its TCRdb copy is limited to in-frame clones, with some not included. The sample holds under 250,000 clones; 80% to 90% are singletons and the top ten take 4%. Germline assignment: CDR1 SGHTA and CDR2 FQGNSA. The CDR3 contains 14 residues. Trimming at V came to 5 bases and at J to 3 bases, leaving 4 bases not matched to a gene. The specimen sequenced was peripheral blood. V and J are TRBV7-2 and TRBJ2-3; 8 nucleotides align to TRBD2. The clonotype originates from a man aged 50 or older with acute or convalescent COVID-19. The CDR3 nucleotides are TGTGCCAGCAGCCGGGGGGGGAGTACAGATACGCAGTATTTT. Translated: CASSRGGSTDTQYF. The entire variable domain, with the rest obtained from reference TRBV7-2 and TRBJ2-3, is as follows: GAGVSQSPSNKVTEKGKDVELRCDPISGHTALYWYRQSLGQGLEFLIYFQGNSAPDKSGLPSDRFSAERTGGSVSTLTIQRTQQEDSAVYLCASSRGGSTDTQYFGPGTRLTVL.